A selection of T cell receptor beta chains follows, all from one sample in a study of shared clonotypes between healthy human individuals. Some clones are missing from TCRdb's copy, which holds only in-frame ones; the method was immunoSEQ multiplex PCR. This table holds 2 million to 2.5 million clones, about 93% found once. Material for sequencing was naive CD8+ T cells from PBMCs. The receptors here all came from a young man in good health. Some clones in this sample may be carry-over from other donors' samples. The CDR3 runs from the conserved cysteine through the conserved F or W. A D gene is named only where the DNA matches it firmly. Rows may omit the clone size; those that give it use once, few, many or a size class.

j_gene | v_gene | abundance | d_gene | CDR3aa | CDR3nt
TRBJ2-3 | TRBV7-3 | - | - | CASSPTGATRDTQYF | TGTGCCAGCAGCCCGACAGGCGCAACGCGGGATACGCAGTATTTT
TRBJ2-7 | TRBV6-1 | - | TRBD2 | CASSELGLAGSYEQYF | TGTGCCAGCAGTGAACTTGGTCTAGCGGGGTCCTACGAGCAGTACTTC
TRBJ2-7 | TRBV2 | - | TRBD1 | CASAPTGDSYEQYF | TGTGCCAGCGCCCCGACAGGGGACTCCTACGAGCAGTACTTC
TRBJ2-7 | TRBV5-1 | - | - | CASSPGVSSDEQYF | TGCGCCAGCAGCCCGGGGGTATCTTCTGACGAGCAGTACTTC
TRBJ1-4 | TRBV7-9 | - | - | CASLPQAATNEKLFF | TGTGCCAGCCTCCCCCAGGCTGCAACTAATGAAAAACTGTTTTTT
TRBJ2-7 | TRBV6-5 | - | TRBD1 | CASSYGTGHYEQYF | TGTGCCAGCAGTTACGGGACAGGGCACTACGAGCAGTACTTC
TRBJ2-7 | TRBV28 | - | - | CASSPTGQLPSYEQYF | TGTGCCAGCTCCCCAACGGGACAACTACCCTCCTACGAGCAGTACTTC
TRBJ2-3 | TRBV13 | - | - | CASSLGTSEADTQYF | TGTGCCAGCAGCTTAGGTACTAGTGAGGCAGATACGCAGTATTTT
TRBJ1-1 | TRBV7-9 | - | - | CASSFIINTEAFF | TGTGCCAGCAGCTTCATAATTAACACTGAAGCTTTCTTT
TRBJ2-7 | TRBV7-8 | once | - | CASSLEGSEQYF | TGTGCCAGCAGCTTAGAAGGGTCAGAGCAGTACTTC
TRBJ2-7 | TRBV10-2 | - | - | CASSEWAGPDYEQYF | TGCGCCAGCAGTGAGTGGGCGGGCCCCGACTACGAGCAGTACTTC
TRBJ1-2 | TRBV13 | - | - | CASSPGAGPLLIGYTF | TGTGCCAGCAGCCCCGGGGCAGGTCCATTATTAATTGGCTACACCTTC
TRBJ2-7 | TRBV30 | once | TRBD1 | CACPRQGDSYEQYF | TGTGCCTGCCCCCGACAGGGGGACTCCTACGAGCAGTACTTC
TRBJ1-2 | TRBV7-8 | - | - | CASSLELDIYGYTF | TGTGCCAGCAGCTTAGAGCTCGATATCTATGGCTACACCTTC
TRBJ2-2 | TRBV6-5 | - | TRBD1 | CASSYQGAGELFF | TGTGCCAGCAGTTACCAGGGGGCCGGGGAGCTGTTTTTT
TRBJ1-2 | TRBV9 | - | - | CASSPRQTVSFYGYTF | TGTGCCAGCAGCCCCCGGCAGACAGTCAGCTTCTATGGCTACACCTTC
TRBJ2-7 | TRBV4-3 | - | - | CASSQGPGDSYEQYF | TGCGCCAGCAGCCAAGGTCCTGGGGACTCCTACGAGCAGTACTTC
TRBJ1-1 | TRBV6-5 | - | TRBD1 | CASSYSRDRANTEAFF | TGTGCCAGCAGTTACTCGAGAGACAGGGCGAACACTGAAGCTTTCTTT
TRBJ2-3 | TRBV7-2 | - | - | CASRLGTVASTDTQYF | TGTGCCAGCAGGCTAGGGACGGTAGCTAGCACAGATACGCAGTATTTT
TRBJ2-2 | TRBV7-8 | - | TRBD2 | CASSLSGRIAGELFF | TGTGCCAGCAGCTTAAGCGGGAGGATCGCCGGGGAGCTGTTTTTT